A selection of T cell receptor beta chains follows, all from one sample in a study of beta chain features in type 1 diabetes. Assay used: immunoSEQ multiplex PCR; TCRdb lists only in-frame clones, some missing. The sample has about 650,000 clones; around 12% are singletons. Source material: naive CD4+ T cells from blood. The receptor set was obtained from a young man with type 1 diabetes. Both conserved end residues are part of each CDR3. The D gene is left open where the match is weak. The size entry is marked missing in some rows and otherwise reads once, few, many or a size class.

d_call	clone_size	v_call	j_call	cdr3_aa	cdr3_nt
TRBD1	-	TRBV9	TRBJ1-2	CASSPLWGQGDYGYTF	TGTGCCAGCAGCCCCCTTTGGGGACAGGGAGACTATGGCTACACCTTC
-	-	TRBV7-2	TRBJ2-5	CASSSPWYQETQYF	TGTGCCAGCAGCTCCCCATGGTACCAAGAGACCCAGTACTTC
-	few	TRBV7-9	TRBJ1-4	CASSLGSSGTGDRKLFF	TGTGCCAGCAGCTTAGGGAGCTCCGGGACCGGCGATCGAAAACTGTTTTTT
-	few	TRBV2	TRBJ2-4	CASSALAGFKNIQYF	TGTGCCAGCAGTGCCCTAGCCGGGTTCAAAAACATTCAGTACTTC
-	few	TRBV7-8	TRBJ2-4	CASSLRDMMAKNIQYF	TGTGCCAGCAGCTTACGAGATATGATGGCCAAAAACATTCAGTACTTC
-	few	TRBV25-1	TRBJ2-3	CASLAGGTDTQYF	TGTGCCAGCCTAGCTGGGGGCACAGATACGCAGTATTTT
-	-	TRBV10-3	TRBJ2-7	CAISPDRFSYEQYF	TGTGCCATCAGTCCCGACAGGTTCTCCTACGAGCAGTACTTC
-	-	TRBV6-5	TRBJ1-3	CASSPGTGTGNTIYF	TGTGCCAGCAGTCCGGGGACTGGAACTGGAAACACCATATATTTT
TRBD1	few	TRBV5-4	TRBJ1-4	CASSLQGAATNEKLFF	TGTGCCAGCAGCTTACAGGGGGCTGCAACTAATGAAAAACTGTTTTTT
-	-	TRBV19	TRBJ2-1	CASSIGGRDNEQFF	TGTGCCAGTAGTATAGGGGGCAGAGACAATGAGCAGTTCTTC
-	few	TRBV5-6	TRBJ1-2	CASSPLGGEYGYTF	TGTGCCAGCAGCCCCCTCGGGGGTGAGTATGGCTACACCTTC
-	few	TRBV9	TRBJ2-5	CASSVGLAGVETQYF	TGTGCCAGCAGCGTAGGGTTAGCCGGGGTGGAGACCCAGTACTTC
-	few	TRBV28	TRBJ2-7	CASSLSAGTAVEQYF	TGTGCCAGCAGTTTATCAGCCGGGACGGCGGTCGAGCAGTACTTC
TRBD1	few	TRBV19	TRBJ1-1	CASSGTVTEAFF	TGTGCCAGTAGTGGGACAGTCACTGAAGCTTTCTTT
-	few	TRBV5-1	TRBJ2-1	CASSLVPRVDNEQFF	TGCGCCAGCAGCTTGGTCCCCAGGGTAGACAATGAGCAGTTCTTC
-	few	TRBV30	TRBJ1-2	CAWSVSGYYGYTF	TGTGCCTGGAGTGTATCGGGATACTATGGCTACACCTTC
-	few	TRBV14	TRBJ2-1	CASSEGPEQFF	TGTGCCAGCAGTGAGGGACCTGAGCAGTTCTTC
-	-	TRBV4-2	TRBJ2-5	CASSPSGGGETQYF	TGTGCCAGCAGCCCCTCGGGTGGGGGGGAGACCCAGTACTTC
-	-	TRBV12-5	TRBJ1-2	CASGFGRVGDGYTF	TGTGCTAGTGGTTTTGGCAGGGTAGGAGATGGCTACACCTTC
-	-	TRBV4-2	TRBJ2-1	CASSQLSPGGPSSYNEQFF	TGTGCCAGCAGCCAACTTTCCCCTGGGGGCCCGAGCTCCTACAATGAGCAGTTCTTC
-	-	TRBV6-5	TRBJ2-1	CASSYDSPGGEQFF	TGTGCCAGCAGTTACGACAGCCCCGGCGGTGAGCAGTTCTTC
-	-	TRBV6-5	TRBJ2-5	CASSYREGTQYF	TGTGCCAGCAGTTACAGGGAAGGGACCCAGTACTTC
-	few	TRBV6-5	TRBJ2-3	CASSTNTLHTQYF	TGTGCCAGCAGTACCAACACCCTTCATACGCAGTATTTT
-	few	TRBV5-6	TRBJ2-2	CASSSWSGTGELFF	TGTGCCAGCAGCTCTTGGAGCGGGACCGGGGAGCTGTTTTTT
-	few	TRBV29-1	TRBJ2-5	CSVEPDYQETQYF	TGCAGCGTTGAACCCGATTACCAAGAGACCCAGTACTTC
-	few	TRBV5-6	TRBJ1-2	CASSLKGRAGGYTF	TGTGCCAGCAGCTTGAAGGGCAGGGCGGGCGGCTACACCTTC
TRBD2	-	TRBV30	TRBJ2-7	CAWSPAGGDNEQYF	TGTGCCTGGAGTCCGGCGGGGGGGGATAACGAGCAGTACTTC
TRBD1	few	TRBV27	TRBJ1-2	CASSLSWDRGSGYTF	TGTGCCAGCAGTTTATCCTGGGACAGGGGGTCTGGCTACACCTTC
TRBD1	-	TRBV5-4	TRBJ2-5	CASSFDREQTQYF	TGTGCCAGCAGCTTTGACAGGGAACAGACCCAGTACTTC
-	-	TRBV7-2	TRBJ2-1	CASSPGTGSSYNEQFF	TGTGCCAGCAGCCCCGGGACCGGCAGCTCCTACAATGAGCAGTTCTTC
-	few	TRBV7-2	TRBJ1-5	CASSLVTAGQPQHF	TGTGCCAGCAGCTTAGTAACAGCTGGACAGCCCCAGCATTTT
-	few	TRBV5-1	TRBJ2-2	CASSLERENTGELFF	TGCGCCAGCAGCTTGGAACGGGAGAACACCGGGGAGCTGTTTTTT
TRBD1	-	TRBV25-1	TRBJ1-2	CASSEGNRGVSF	TGTGCCAGCAGTGAAGGAAACAGGGGTGTCTCCTTC
TRBD1	-	TRBV4-2	TRBJ1-5	CASSLGQGANQPQHF	TGTGCCAGCAGCCTGGGACAGGGGGCTAATCAGCCCCAGCATTTT
-	-	TRBV2	TRBJ1-6	CASSERPPGGSPLHF	TGTGCCAGCAGTGAAAGACCGCCTGGGGGTTCACCCCTCCACTTT